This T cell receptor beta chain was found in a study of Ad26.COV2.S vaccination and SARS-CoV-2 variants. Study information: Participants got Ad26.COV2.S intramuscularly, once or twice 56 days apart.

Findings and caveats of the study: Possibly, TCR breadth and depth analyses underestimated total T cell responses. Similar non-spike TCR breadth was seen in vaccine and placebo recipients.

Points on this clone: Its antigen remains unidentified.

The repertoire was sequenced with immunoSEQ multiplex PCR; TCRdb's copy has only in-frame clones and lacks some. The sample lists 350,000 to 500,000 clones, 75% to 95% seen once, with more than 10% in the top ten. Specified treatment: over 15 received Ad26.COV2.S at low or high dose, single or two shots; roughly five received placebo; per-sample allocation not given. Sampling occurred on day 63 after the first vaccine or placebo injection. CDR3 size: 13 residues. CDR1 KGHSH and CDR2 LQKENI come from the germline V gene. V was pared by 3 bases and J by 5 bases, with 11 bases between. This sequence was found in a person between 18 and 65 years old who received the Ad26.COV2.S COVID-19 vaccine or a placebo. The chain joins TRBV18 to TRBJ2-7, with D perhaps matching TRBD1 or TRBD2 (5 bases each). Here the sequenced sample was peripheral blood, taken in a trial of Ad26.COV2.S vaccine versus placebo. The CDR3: CASSPPGADEQYF. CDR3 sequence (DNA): TGTGCCAGCTCACCTCCCGGGGCCGACGAGCAGTACTTC.